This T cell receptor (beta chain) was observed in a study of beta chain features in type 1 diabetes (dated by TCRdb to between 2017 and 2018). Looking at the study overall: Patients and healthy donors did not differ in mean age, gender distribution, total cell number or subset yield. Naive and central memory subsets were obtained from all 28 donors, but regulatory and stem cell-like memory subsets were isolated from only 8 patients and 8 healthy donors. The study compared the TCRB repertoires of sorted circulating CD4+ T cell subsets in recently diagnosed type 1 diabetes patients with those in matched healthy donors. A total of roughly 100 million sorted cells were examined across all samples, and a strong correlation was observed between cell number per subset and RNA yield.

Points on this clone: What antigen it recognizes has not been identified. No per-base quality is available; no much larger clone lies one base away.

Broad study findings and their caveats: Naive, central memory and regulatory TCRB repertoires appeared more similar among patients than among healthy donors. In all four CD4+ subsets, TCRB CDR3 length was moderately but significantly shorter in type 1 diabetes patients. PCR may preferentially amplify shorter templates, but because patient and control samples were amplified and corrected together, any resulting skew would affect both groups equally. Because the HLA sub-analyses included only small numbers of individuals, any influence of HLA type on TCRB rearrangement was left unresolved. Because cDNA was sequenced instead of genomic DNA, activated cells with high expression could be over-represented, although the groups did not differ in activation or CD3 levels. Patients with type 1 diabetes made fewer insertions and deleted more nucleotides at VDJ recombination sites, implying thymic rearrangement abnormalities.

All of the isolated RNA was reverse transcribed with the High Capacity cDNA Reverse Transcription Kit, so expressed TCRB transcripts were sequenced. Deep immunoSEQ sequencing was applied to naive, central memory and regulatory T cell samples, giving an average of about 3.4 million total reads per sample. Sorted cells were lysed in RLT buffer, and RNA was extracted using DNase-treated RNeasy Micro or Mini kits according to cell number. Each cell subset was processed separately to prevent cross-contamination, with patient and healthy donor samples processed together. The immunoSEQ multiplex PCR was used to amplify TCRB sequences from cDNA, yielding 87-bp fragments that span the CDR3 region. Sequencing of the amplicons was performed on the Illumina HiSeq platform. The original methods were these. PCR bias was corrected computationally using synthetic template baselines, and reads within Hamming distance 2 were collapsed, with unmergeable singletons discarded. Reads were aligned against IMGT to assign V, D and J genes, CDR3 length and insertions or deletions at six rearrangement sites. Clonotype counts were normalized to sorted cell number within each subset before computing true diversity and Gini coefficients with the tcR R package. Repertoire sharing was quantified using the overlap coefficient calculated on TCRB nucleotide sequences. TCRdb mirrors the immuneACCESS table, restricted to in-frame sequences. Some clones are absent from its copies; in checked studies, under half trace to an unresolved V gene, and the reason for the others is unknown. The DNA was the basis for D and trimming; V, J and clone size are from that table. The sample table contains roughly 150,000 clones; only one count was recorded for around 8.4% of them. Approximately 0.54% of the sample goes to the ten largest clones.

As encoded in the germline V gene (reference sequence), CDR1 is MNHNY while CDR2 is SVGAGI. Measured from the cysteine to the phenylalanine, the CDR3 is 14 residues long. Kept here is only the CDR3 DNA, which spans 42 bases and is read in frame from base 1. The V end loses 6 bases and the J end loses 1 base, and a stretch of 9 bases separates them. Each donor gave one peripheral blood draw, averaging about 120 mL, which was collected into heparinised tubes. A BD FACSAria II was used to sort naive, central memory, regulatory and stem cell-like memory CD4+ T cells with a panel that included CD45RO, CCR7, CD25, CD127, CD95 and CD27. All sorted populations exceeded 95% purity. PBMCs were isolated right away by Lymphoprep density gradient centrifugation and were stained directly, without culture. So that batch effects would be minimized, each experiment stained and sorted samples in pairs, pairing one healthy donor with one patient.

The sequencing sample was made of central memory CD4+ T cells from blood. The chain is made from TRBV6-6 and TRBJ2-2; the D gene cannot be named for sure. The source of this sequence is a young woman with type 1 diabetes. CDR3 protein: CASRTPGNTGELFF. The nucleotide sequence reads TGTGCCAGCAGAACACCAGGGAACACCGGGGAGCTGTTTTTT.